This T cell receptor (beta chain) was found in a study of T cell repertoires in ileal Crohn's disease. With respect to this clone: Its antigen is unknown.

Regarding the study as a whole: Mucosal expansions were suggested to be mainly CD8 T cells.

Germline V gene sequence: CDR1 SQVTM, CDR2 ANQGSEA. Trimming left V 7 bases short and J 0 bases short, with 11 bases between. There are 13 residues in the CDR3. Per sample, roughly 0.5 micrograms of biopsy DNA were TCRB immunosequenced. Clones were read by immunoSEQ multiplex PCR, and TCRdb kept only the in-frame ones, dropping some. The table lists approximately 9,600 clones, over 65% of them singletons. What was sequenced was ileal tissue. The chain uses TRBV29-1 and TRBJ2-3, with D tentatively TRBD2 (7 bases). The sequence came from an adult with Crohn's disease. The CDR3 is CSGGGGSTDTQYF. The CDR3 region has the DNA TGCAGCGGTGGGGGGGGCAGCACAGATACGCAGTATTTT.